This TCR beta chain is drawn from a study of T-cell reconstitution after alpha-beta-depleted transplantation in children. Broader study findings: Several hundred expanded graft clones reportedly gave rise to the alpha-beta T cells present about two months after transplant. Newly generated T cells supplied most T-cell counts and diversity one year post-transplant. Diversity of TCRbeta at day 60 was high in some patients, arising from surviving recipient T cells and thymic progenitors.

For TCRbeta, the library was prepared with unique molecular identifiers. TCRdb used MiXCR to reprocess the PCR reads, holding one entry per CDR3 protein. The data show approximately 800,000 distinct CDR3 sequences, with less than 20% seen just once and roughly 5% held by the top ten. For this clonotype: The antigen is not known.

CDR3 length: 12 amino acids. The germline V and J ends were trimmed by 6 bases and 12 bases, with 16 bases remaining between them. This chain connects TRBV12-3 or TRBV12-4 to TRBJ2-3; tentative D call: TRBD2 (6 bases). The clonotype was recovered from a male patient younger than 18 who had a stem cell transplant for acute lymphoblastic leukemia, so the T cells may come from the graft donor. This material consisted of PBMCs, mostly from graft donor cells, taken 360 days after TCRalphabeta/CD19-depleted stem cell transplant. CDR3 loop: CASRRVADKQYF. As DNA, the CDR3 is TGTGCCAGCAGAAGGGTAGCGGACAAACAGTATTTT.